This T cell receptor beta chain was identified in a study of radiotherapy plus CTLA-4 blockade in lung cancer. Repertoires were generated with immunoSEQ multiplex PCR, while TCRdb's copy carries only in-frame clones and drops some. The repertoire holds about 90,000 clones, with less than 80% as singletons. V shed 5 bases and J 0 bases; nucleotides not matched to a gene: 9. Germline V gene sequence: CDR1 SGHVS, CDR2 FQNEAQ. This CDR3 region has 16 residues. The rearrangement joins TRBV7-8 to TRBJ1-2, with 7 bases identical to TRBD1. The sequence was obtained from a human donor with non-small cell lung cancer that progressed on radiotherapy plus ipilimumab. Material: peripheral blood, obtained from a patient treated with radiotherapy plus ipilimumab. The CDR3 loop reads CASSPLATGANYGYTF. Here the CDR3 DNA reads TGTGCCAGCAGCCCTTTGGCCACAGGGGCTAACTATGGCTACACCTTC.